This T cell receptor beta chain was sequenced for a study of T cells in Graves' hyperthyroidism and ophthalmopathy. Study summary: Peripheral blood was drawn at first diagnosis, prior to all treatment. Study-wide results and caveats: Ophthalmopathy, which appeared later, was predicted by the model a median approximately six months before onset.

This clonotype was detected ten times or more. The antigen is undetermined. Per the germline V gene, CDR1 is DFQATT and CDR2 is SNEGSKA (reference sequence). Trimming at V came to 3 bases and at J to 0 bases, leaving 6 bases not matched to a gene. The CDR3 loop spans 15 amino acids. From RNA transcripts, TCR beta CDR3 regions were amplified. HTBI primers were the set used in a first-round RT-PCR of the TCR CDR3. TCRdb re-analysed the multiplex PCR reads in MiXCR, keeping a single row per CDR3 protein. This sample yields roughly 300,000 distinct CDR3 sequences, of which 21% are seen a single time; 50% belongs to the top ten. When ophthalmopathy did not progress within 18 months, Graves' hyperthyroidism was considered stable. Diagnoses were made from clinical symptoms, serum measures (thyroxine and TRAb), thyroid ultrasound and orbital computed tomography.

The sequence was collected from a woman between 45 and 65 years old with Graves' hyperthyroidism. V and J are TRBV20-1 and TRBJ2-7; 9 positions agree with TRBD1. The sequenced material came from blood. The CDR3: CSASHMGQGSYEQYF. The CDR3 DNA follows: TGCAGTGCTAGTCATATGGGACAGGGCTCCTACGAGCAGTACTTC.